The entry below gives a single T cell receptor (beta chain) sequence along with its context. V shed 0 bases and J shed 5 bases, with 4 bases lying between them. The germline CDR1 and CDR2 sequences are ENHRY and SYGVKD. CDR3 size: 12 residues. Profiling relied on immunoSEQ multiplex PCR, and the TCRdb table lists in-frame clones only, not all of them. The sample carries tens of thousands of clones, less than 80% recorded once. The record originates from a study of T cells in localized non-small cell lung cancer. This chain links TRBV10-3 with TRBJ2-5; no clear D gene. The starting material was peripheral blood, obtained before any cancer treatment. The sequence was collected from a male donor older than 55 with stage II squamous cell lung carcinoma. The CDR3 loop reads CAISESAETQYF. The CDR3 DNA follows: TGTGCCATCAGTGAGTCCGCGGAGACCCAGTACTTC.